This T cell receptor beta chain was identified during a study of CD8+ T cells in alopecia areata. Study-wide points: Possibly as an HLA-related effect, TCR sharing across patients appeared less clear than in mice.

Reverse transcribed after extraction, RNA yielded cDNA as the sequencing template. Profiled with immunoSEQ multiplex PCR; TCRdb holds only in-frame clones, not every one. The repertoire holds fewer than 200,000 clones, with less than 75% as singletons. A word on this clone: Its specificity is not known.

The V end lost 0 bases, the J end lost 5 bases, and 9 bases lay between the germline ends. This CDR3 comprises 14 residues. Germline loops: CDR1 SGHRS, CDR2 YFSETQ. Treatment: oral pan-JAK inhibitor, 5-10 mg twice daily. The V gene is TRBV5-1, the J gene TRBJ2-1; unclear D gene. Sequenced material: CD4+ T cells sorted from blood, taken between weeks 55 and 65, from a patient treated with tofacitinib. This receptor was identified in a human donor with alopecia areata. This CDR3 reads CASSLEGLHNEQFF. Written as DNA, the CDR3 is TGCGCCAGCAGCTTGGAGGGTCTACACAATGAGCAGTTCTTC. The variable domain in full, with the rest retrieved from reference TRBV5-1 and TRBJ2-1, is KAGVTQTPRYLIKTRGQQVTLSCSPISGHRSVSWYQQTPGQGLQFLFEYFSETQRNKGNFPGRFSGRQFSNSRSEMNVSTLELGDSALYLCASSLEGLHNEQFFGPGTRLTVL.